The 32 T cell receptor beta chains below were found in one sample sequenced in a study of blood T cell repertoires in COVID-19. Sequencing used immunoSEQ multiplex PCR; TCRdb keeps in-frame clones, though not all of them. The sample shows around 400,000 clones, roughly four fifths of them seen only once. Sequenced material: PBMCs or T cells enriched from blood (not recorded which). The receptor source for this set is a woman in her forties or fifties who had recovered from COVID-19.

The V call is TRBV7-2, the J call TRBJ1-2, with 9 bases aligning to TRBD1. The CDR3 loop spans 13 amino acids. J was trimmed by 8 bases and V by 6 bases; bases with no gene match: 7. Germline V gene lookup returns CDR1 SGHTA and CDR2 FQGNSA. For the CDR3, the DNA is TGTGCCAGCAGTATACAGGGGGCAGGGGGCTACACCTTC. This encodes CASSIQGAGGYTF.

The V gene is TRBV5-4, the J gene TRBJ1-4; 8 bases line up with TRBD1. The junction had 4 bases not matched to a gene; V was cut back by 4 bases and J by 2 bases. Germline lookup yields CDR1 SGHNT and CDR2 YYREEE (reference sequence). The CDR3 sequence is 15 residues long. This CDR3 reads CASSRTGNTNEKLFF. The CDR3, as DNA: TGTGCCAGCAGCCGGACAGGGAACACTAATGAAAAACTGTTTTTT. Variable domain in full (rest from reference TRBV5-4 and TRBJ1-4): ETGVTQSPTHLIKTRGQQVTLRCSSQSGHNTVSWYQQALGQGPQFIFQYYREEENGRGNFPPRFSGLQFPNYSSELNVNALELDDSALYLCASSRTGNTNEKLFFGSGTQLSVL.

The gene calls are TRBV4-2 and TRBJ1-3; D may be TRBD1 (6 bases). V shed 3 bases and J shed 3 bases, with 12 bases lying between them. This CDR3 is 15 amino acids long. Germline CDR1 is LGHNA and CDR2 is YNFKEQ. The CDR3 is CASSQSQGSGNTIYF. DNA of the CDR3: TGTGCCAGCAGCCAGAGTCAGGGGAGTGGAAACACCATATATTTT.

The gene calls are TRBV7-3 and TRBJ2-6; 11 bases are shared with TRBD2. The CDR3 has 22 residues. Germline loops: CDR1 SGHTA, CDR2 FQGTGA. V lost 4 bases to trimming and J lost 0 bases; unmatched junction nucleotides: 17. The CDR3 is CASSSSGLAANQRLSGANVLTF. The CDR3, as DNA: TGTGCCAGCAGCTCCTCGGGACTAGCGGCGAACCAACGCCTCTCTGGGGCCAACGTCCTGACTTTC.

The chain couples TRBV7-9 to TRBJ1-1; D gene ambiguous. V was clipped by 2 bases and J by 1 base, with 11 bases between them. Germline CDR1 SEHNR, CDR2 FQNEAQ (reference sequence). The CDR3 covers 15 residues. CDR3 DNA: TGTGCCAGCAGCTTAAAGTTGCCCGGGAACACTGAAGCTTTCTTT. Residues: CASSLKLPGNTEAFF.

This sequence joins TRBV5-1 and TRBJ2-5; 9 bases are shared with TRBD1. The CDR3 spans 14 residues. Germline CDR1 and CDR2: SGHRS and YFSETQ. Losses at the gene ends were 3 bases for V and 4 bases for J; bases not matched to a gene: 4. CDR3 region: CASSWRQGGETQYF. The DNA of the CDR3 is TGCGCCAGCAGCTGGCGACAGGGGGGAGAGACCCAGTACTTC.

The V gene is TRBV6-1, the J gene TRBJ1-6; D is possibly TRBD1 (5 bases). Germline CDR1 and CDR2: MNHNS and SASEGT. V lost 2 bases to trimming and J lost 7 bases, with 15 bases between them. The CDR3 has 16 residues. Written as DNA, the CDR3 is TGTGCCAGCAGTGAAAGAAGGGGAAACCCGAATTCACCCCTCCACTTT. This encodes CASSERRGNPNSPLHF.

The V and J genes are TRBV5-1 and TRBJ1-2; D remains ambiguous. CDR1 and CDR2 from the germline V gene are SGHRS and YFSETQ. The ends were cut back, 5 bases at V and 10 bases at J, with 18 bases in the middle. The CDR3 is made up of 13 amino acids. In DNA, the CDR3 is TGCGCCAGCAGTGAAATCGGGCAGGAGGTCTACACCTTC. Translated, it gives CASSEIGQEVYTF.

The J gene is TRBJ2-3, the V gene TRBV5-5, with TRBD1 matching 11 bases. CDR3 length: 18 residues. Per the germline V gene, CDR1 is SGHKS and CDR2 is YYEKEE (reference sequence). J was trimmed by 0 bases and V by 2 bases; bases with no gene match: 8. In DNA form, the CDR3 reads TGTGCCAGCAGCTTCCGGACAGGGGGCACAGCTAGCACAGATACGCAGTATTTT. Its translation: CASSFRTGGTASTDTQYF.

The chain uses TRBV5-6 and TRBJ1-1, with D maybe TRBD1 (6 bases). Trimming stripped 3 bases from V and 2 bases from J, with 20 bases between. This CDR3 has 17 residues. CDR1 is SGHDT, CDR2 YYEEEE, per germline. The CDR3 here is CASSSGPRGARNTEAFF. For the CDR3, the DNA is TGTGCCAGCAGCTCAGGCCCCCGGGGGGCGCGTAACACTGAAGCTTTCTTT.

This sequence joins TRBV3-1 (or the pseudogene TRBV3-2) and TRBJ2-5; tentatively, D is TRBD2 (5 bases). Germline V gene sequence: CDR1 LGHDT, CDR2 YNNKEL (reference sequence). CDR3 length: 17 residues. V was cut by 2 bases and J by 3 bases, with 19 bases left in between. The CDR3 loop is CASSQRFPDQRKETQYF. Written as DNA, the CDR3 is TGTGCCAGCAGCCAAAGGTTCCCCGACCAGCGGAAAGAGACCCAGTACTTC.

The chain is built from TRBV5-6 and TRBJ1-1; 12 bases agree with TRBD1. J was trimmed by 6 bases and V by 4 bases; bases with no gene match: 10. CDR1 SGHDT and CDR2 YYEEEE come from the germline V gene. The CDR3 covers 16 residues. CDR3 sequence: CASSGKGQGAYPEAFF. The CDR3, as DNA: TGTGCCAGCAGCGGAAAGGGACAGGGGGCGTACCCTGAAGCTTTCTTT.

The chain joins TRBV19 to TRBJ1-6; TRBD1 aligns across 8 bases. The CDR3 is 18 residues long. Unmatched junction bases numbered 14, after V lost 4 bases and J lost 6 bases. Germline loops: CDR1 LNHDA, CDR2 SQIVND (reference sequence). The DNA for the CDR3 is TGTGCCAGTAGTACCTCCCTTGGACAGGGAACGGTTAATTCACCCCTCCACTTT. Protein: CASSTSLGQGTVNSPLHF.

The chain employs TRBV10-3 and TRBJ1-3, with 8 bases lining up with TRBD1. The length of the CDR3 is 16 residues. With V trimmed by 2 bases and J by 0 bases, 3 bases remained unmatched. Germline lookup yields CDR1 ENHRY and CDR2 SYGVKD. The CDR3: CAISEGDRISGNTIYF. As DNA, the CDR3 is TGTGCCATCAGTGAGGGGGACAGGATCTCTGGAAACACCATATATTTT.

This clone has a handful of counts. The V call is TRBV18, the J call TRBJ2-7; 8 bases are shared with TRBD2. CDR1 is KGHSH, CDR2 LQKENI, per germline. The V segment lost 4 bases and the J segment 4 bases; nucleotides outside the gene matches: 9. The CDR3 is 15 residues long. The CDR3 nucleotides are TGTGCCAGCTCACTGGGAGCGGGAGCGCGATACGAGCAGTACTTC. It yields the protein CASSLGAGARYEQYF.

The chain is built from TRBV5-1 and TRBJ1-1; TRBD1 might be the D (6 bases). Deletions cut 3 bases from V and 0 bases from J, with 12 bases between. The germline V gene has CDR1 SGHRS and CDR2 YFSETQ. This CDR3 has 15 amino acids. The CDR3 region has the DNA TGCGCCAGCAGCTCACAGGGTATCGTGAACACTGAAGCTTTCTTT. The encoded protein is CASSSQGIVNTEAFF.

The chain has TRBV18 and TRBJ1-6; no reliable D call. Deletions cut 2 bases from V and 9 bases from J, with 14 bases between. Germline CDR1 reads KGHSH; CDR2 reads LQKENI. The CDR3 has 15 residues. The CDR3 sequence is CASSPATASGSPLHF. The CDR3 DNA reads as TGTGCCAGCTCACCAGCGACCGCGAGCGGTTCACCCCTCCACTTT. Supplemented by reference TRBV18 and TRBJ1-6, the full variable domain reads NAGVMQNPRHLVRRRGQEARLRCSPMKGHSHVYWYRQLPEEGLKFMVYLQKENIIDESGMPKERFSAEFPKEGPSILRIQQVVRGDSAAYFCASSPATASGSPLHFGNGTRLTVT.

The rearrangement links TRBV9 to TRBJ2-3; 7 bases align to TRBD2. The junction had 4 bases not matched to a gene; V was cut back by 5 bases and J by 1 base. Germline-derived CDR1 and CDR2 are SGDLS and YYNGEE. The CDR3 runs to 14 residues. CDR3 in DNA: TGTGCCAGCAGGCGGGAGTATGGCACAGATACGCAGTATTTT. As protein: CASRREYGTDTQYF.

The V call is TRBV6-2 or TRBV6-3, the J call TRBJ2-7, with D possibly TRBD1 on 6 matching bases. V gave up 5 bases and J gave up 5 bases, with 13 bases separating them. Germline V gives CDR1 MNHEY, CDR2 SVGEGT. The CDR3 covers 13 residues. This CDR3 is CASSQTGWHEQYF. CDR3 DNA: TGTGCCAGCAGTCAAACAGGGTGGCACGAGCAGTACTTC.

The chain carries TRBV7-2 and TRBJ1-6; TRBD1 might be the D (6 bases). V lost 3 bases to trimming and J lost 6 bases, with 15 bases between them. This CDR3 spans 16 amino acids. Germline CDR1 SGHTA, CDR2 FQGNSA. CDR3 protein: CASSLGQGSANSPLHF. In DNA form, the CDR3 reads TGTGCCAGCAGCTTGGGACAAGGTTCGGCTAATTCACCCCTCCACTTT.

The V call is TRBV28, the J call TRBJ1-3; 7 positions agree with TRBD1. Germline CDR1 and CDR2: MDHEN and SYDVKM. The CDR3 has 16 amino acids. V trimming: 3 bases; J trimming: 4 bases; junction bases outside the gene matches: 9. The CDR3 here is CASSFLDRPRGNTIYF. CDR3 coding DNA: TGTGCCAGCAGTTTTTTGGACAGGCCCCGGGGAAACACCATATATTTT. The full variable domain, with the rest looked up from reference TRBV28 and TRBJ1-3, is DVKVTQSSRYLVKRTGEKVFLECVQDMDHENMFWYRQDPGLGLRLIYFSYDVKMKEKGDIPEGYSVSREKKERFSLILESASTNQTSMYLCASSFLDRPRGNTIYFGEGSWLTVV.

The V call is TRBV29-1, the J call TRBJ1-2, with unresolved D. The germline CDR1 and CDR2 sequences are SQVTM and ANQGSEA. Trimming removed 5 bases at V and 0 bases at J, with 19 bases between. The CDR3 contains 16 residues. Here the CDR3 reads CSVSTGSVPSNYGYTF. The CDR3 nucleotides are TGCAGCGTTTCAACGGGGTCGGTCCCATCTAACTATGGCTACACCTTC.

The chain links TRBV28 to TRBJ2-7, with 11 nucleotides matching TRBD2. The CDR3 is made up of 15 amino acids. The V gene end was trimmed by 6 bases and the J gene end by 5 bases; junction bases not matched to a gene: 9. Germline CDR1 reads MDHEN; CDR2 reads SYDVKM. CDR3 amino acids: CASSHSGRAVNEQYF. CDR3 nucleotides: TGTGCCAGCAGCCATAGCGGGAGGGCCGTTAACGAGCAGTACTTC.

The rearrangement joins TRBV11-3 to TRBJ1-3; no clear D gene. From germline, CDR1 is SGHNT and CDR2 YENEEA. Trimming removed 6 bases from V and 2 bases from J, with 5 bases in between. The CDR3 runs to 12 residues. The CDR3 loop reads CASRGPGNTIYF. For the CDR3, the DNA is TGTGCCAGCAGGGGCCCTGGAAACACCATATATTTT.

This chain links TRBV7-2 with TRBJ2-3; no definite D call. Germline values: CDR1 SGHTA, CDR2 FQGNSA. The V end was cut by 5 bases, the J end by 0 bases, with 15 bases between. CDR3 length: 16 residues. The CDR3 sequence is CASSLPVLGSTDTQYF. CDR3 bases: TGTGCCAGCAGCCTTCCAGTCCTAGGCAGCACAGATACGCAGTATTTT.

This clone showed up just once. The J gene is TRBJ2-7, the V gene TRBV6-2 or TRBV6-3; 14 nucleotides align to TRBD2. The CDR3 length is 17 residues. J lost 7 bases, V lost 2 bases, and 10 bases had no gene match. Germline V gene sequence: CDR1 MNHEY, CDR2 SVGEGT. CDR3 region: CASSYGGLAGVMEEQYF. The CDR3 DNA follows: TGTGCCAGCAGTTACGGGGGACTAGCGGGGGTCATGGAAGAGCAGTACTTC.

This chain joins TRBV7-2 and TRBJ1-6; possibly TRBD1 for D (5 bases). The CDR3 runs to 15 residues. Per the germline V gene, CDR1 is SGHTA and CDR2 is FQGNSA. V lost 0 bases and J lost 9, with 12 bases in between. This CDR3 is CASSLAEGLGSPLHF. CDR3 in DNA: TGTGCCAGCAGCTTAGCCGAGGGACTGGGTTCACCCCTCCACTTT.

This chain connects TRBV4-2 to TRBJ2-7, with 8 bases lining up with TRBD2. Losses at the gene ends were 1 base for V and 0 bases for J; bases not matched to a gene: 2. The CDR3 covers 15 residues. Germline CDR1 is LGHNA and CDR2 is YNFKEQ. This chain's CDR3 is CASSQVRGGSYEQYF. CDR3 in DNA: TGTGCCAGCAGCCAAGTTCGGGGGGGCTCCTACGAGCAGTACTTC.

The chain recombines TRBV2 with TRBJ2-7; 11 nucleotides agree with TRBD2. This CDR3 is 15 amino acids long. Germline CDR1 SNHLY, CDR2 FYNNEI. Trimming removed 11 bases from V and 3 bases from J; junction bases left unmatched: 12. The CDR3 coding sequence is TGTGCCTCAAGGGCCACTAGCGGGAGTCTCTACGAGCAGTACTTC. It yields the protein CASRATSGSLYEQYF. The variable domain in full, completed from reference TRBV2 and TRBJ2-7, reads EPEVTQTPSHQVTQMGQEVILRCVPISNHLYFYWYRQILGQKVEFLVSFYNNEISEKSEIFDDQFSVERPDGSNFTLKIRSTKLEDSAMYFCASRATSGSLYEQYFGPGTRLTVT.

The chain links TRBV2 to TRBJ1-6; TRBD1 might be the D (6 bases). Germline CDR1 reads SNHLY; CDR2 reads FYNNEI. CDR3 length: 17 amino acids. V dropped 5 bases and J dropped 5 bases, with 19 bases sitting between them. This CDR3 is CASSPRGTMKHNSPLHF. CDR3 DNA sequence: TGTGCCAGCAGTCCCCGTGGGACAATGAAACATAATTCACCCCTCCACTTT.

The chain uses TRBV1 and TRBJ1-1; no check of the table's D call, TRBD1, against the DNA was made. TRBV1 is tagged as a pseudogene. The CDR3 spans 16 residues. The CDR3, as DNA: TGCACCAGCAGCCAAGATACGAGGGGGTGGAACACTGAAGCTTTCTTT. Its protein product is CTSSQDTRGWNTEAFF.

This clone was counted between two and nine times. This rearrangement joins TRBV4-3 to TRBJ2-1; TRBD1 is a possible D gene (5 bases). Trimming removed 0 bases from V and 2 bases from J, with 8 bases in between. The CDR3 spans 15 residues. In germline, CDR1 is LGHNA, CDR2 YSLEER. CDR3 nucleotide sequence: TGCGCCAGCAGCCAAGATCCGACAGCCTACAATGAGCAGTTCTTC. Protein sequence: CASSQDPTAYNEQFF.